A selection of T cell receptor beta chains follows, all from one sample in a study of blood T cells in healthy people across ages. TCRdb reprocessed the 5' RACE reads via MiXCR and lists one record per CDR3 protein. Here the sample spans approximately 900,000 distinct CDR3 sequences, about 48% being singletons. The sample taken for sequencing was blood. All receptors derive from a man aged 30 to 39 in good health. Each CDR3 is given with its conserved first and last residue. Each record gives: J gene, clone size, CDR3 length, V gene, D gene, CDR3 protein, CDR3 DNA. A D gene is named only where the DNA matches it firmly. Not all rows give a size; the values are once, few, many and, for expanded clones, a class.

>TRBJ2-7|-|12|TRBV20-1|-
CSAGYTGNEQYF
TGCAGTGCTGGGTACACAGGGAACGAGCAGTACTTC
>TRBJ1-1|-|15|TRBV12-3/TRBV12-4|-
CASSQQGGMSTEAFF
TGTGCCAGCAGTCAACAGGGCGGGATGAGCACTGAAGCTTTCTTT
>TRBJ2-4|many|12|TRBV12-3/TRBV12-4|-
CASSLQGNIQYF
TGTGCCAGCAGTTTACAGGGGAACATTCAGTACTTC
>TRBJ2-3|once|16|TRBV4-2|TRBD1
CASSQDTGGGTDTQYF
TGTGCCAGCAGCCAAGATACAGGGGGCGGGACAGATACGCAGTATTTT
>TRBJ2-1|few|16|TRBV27|-
CASSLAFQGLDYEQFF
TGTGCCAGCAGTTTAGCGTTTCAGGGGCTGGACTATGAGCAGTTCTTC
>TRBJ2-7|-|15|TRBV7-2|TRBD1
CASTPSQGTTYEQYF
TGTGCCAGCACCCCCTCACAGGGGACGACCTACGAGCAGTACTTC
>TRBJ2-5|-|15|TRBV6-1|TRBD1
CASSEGTGDFETQYF
TGTGCCAGCAGTGAAGGGACAGGGGATTTTGAGACCCAGTACTTC
>TRBJ2-3|few|16|TRBV12-3/TRBV12-4|TRBD1
CASSPDRGPSTDTQYF
TGTGCCAGCAGCCCGGACAGGGGACCTAGCACAGATACGCAGTATTTT
>TRBJ1-2|-|12|TRBV29-1|-
CSVVHPNYGYTF
TGCAGCGTTGTTCACCCTAACTATGGCTACACCTTC
>TRBJ1-2|once|12|TRBV14|-
CASSRTVFGYTF
TGTGCCAGCAGCCGGACGGTTTTTGGCTACACCTTC
>TRBJ2-7|many|16|TRBV5-1|TRBD2
CASSPGVAGASYEQYF
TGCGCCAGCAGCCCGGGTGTAGCGGGGGCCTCCTACGAGCAGTACTTC
>TRBJ1-5|-|16|TRBV12-3/TRBV12-4|TRBD1
CASSFAGQGANQPQHF
TGTGCCAGCAGTTTCGCAGGACAGGGGGCAAATCAGCCCCAGCATTTT
>TRBJ2-1|-|14|TRBV10-2|TRBD2
CASSEDGGADEQFF
TGCGCCAGCAGTGAAGACGGGGGGGCCGATGAGCAGTTCTTC
>TRBJ2-7|-|14|TRBV29-1|TRBD1
CSVETGTGGYEQYF
TGCAGCGTTGAAACCGGGACAGGGGGCTACGAGCAGTACTTC